Shown below are 29 T cell receptor beta chains from a single sample sequenced in a study of Ad26.COV2.S vaccination and SARS-CoV-2 variants. The treatment here: approximately 18 received Ad26.COV2.S at low or high dose, single or two shots; 5 received placebo; per-sample allocation not given. The samples date from day 63 after the first vaccine or placebo injection. Profiled with immunoSEQ multiplex PCR; TCRdb holds only in-frame clones, not every one. The repertoire includes fewer than 400,000 clones, roughly nine tenths of them detected once, and under 4% sits in the top ten. Sequences were derived from peripheral blood, sampled in a trial of Ad26.COV2.S vaccine versus placebo. These receptors came from a person between 18 and 65 years old who received the Ad26.COV2.S COVID-19 vaccine or a placebo.

V gene TRBV7-2 combines with J gene TRBJ2-1, with D maybe TRBD1 (6 bases). The V gene lost 1 base and the J gene lost 7 bases, with 11 bases spanning the gap. CDR3 length equals 14 residues. Per germline, CDR1 SGHTA and CDR2 FQGNSA. Written as DNA, the CDR3 is TGTGCCAGCAGCTTAGATGGCCAGGGGAATGAGCAGTTCTTC. Amino acids: CASSLDGQGNEQFF. Combining the CDR3 with reference TRBV7-2 and TRBJ2-1 gives the whole variable domain GAGVSQSPSNKVTEKGKDVELRCDPISGHTALYWYRQSLGQGLEFLIYFQGNSAPDKSGLPSDRFSAERTGGSVSTLTIQRTQQEDSAVYLCASSLDGQGNEQFFGPGTRLTVL.

This clone was counted a single time. The chain employs TRBV7-2 and TRBJ2-1; D may correspond to TRBD1 or TRBD2 (5 bases each). Germline V gene sequence: CDR1 SGHTA, CDR2 FQGNSA. The CDR3 is 14 residues long. V was trimmed by 4 bases and J by 7 bases, leaving 14 bases between them. The CDR3 sequence: CASSSGGGLNEQFF. CDR3 in DNA: TGTGCCAGCAGCTCAGGTGGGGGTCTGAATGAGCAGTTCTTC.

The V and J genes are TRBV10-3 and TRBJ1-1, with 10 bases lining up with TRBD1. Germline-derived CDR1 and CDR2 are ENHRY and SYGVKD. CDR3 length: 14 residues. V gave up 8 bases and J gave up 5 bases; unmatched junction bases: 8. As DNA, the CDR3 is TGTGCCATCGGCGACAGGGGGCACGAGACTGAAGCTTTCTTT. Residues: CAIGDRGHETEAFF.

The chain employs TRBV7-9 and TRBJ1-4, with D unresolved. CDR3 size: 14 residues. Germline V gene data show CDR1 as SEHNR and CDR2 as FQNEAQ (reference sequence). Trimming took 3 bases from V and 7 from J, leaving 12 bases between them. The CDR3 reads CASSLGIQAEKLFF. The CDR3 nucleotides read TGTGCCAGCAGCTTGGGGATCCAGGCTGAAAAACTGTTTTTT.

The chain uses TRBV5-6 and TRBJ1-5, with D uncertain. Trimming left V 4 bases short and J 2 bases short, with 13 bases between. The CDR3 has 15 residues. Germline V CDR1 and CDR2: SGHDT, YYEEEE. CDR3: CASSHGPLGNQPQHF. As DNA, the CDR3 is TGTGCCAGCAGCCACGGACCGCTTGGCAATCAGCCCCAGCATTTT.

The chain links TRBV5-6 to TRBJ2-7; D is unresolved. This CDR3 is 15 amino acids long. The V gene lost 0 bases and the J gene lost 5 bases, with 15 bases spanning the gap. Germline V gene sequence: CDR1 SGHDT, CDR2 YYEEEE. In DNA form, the CDR3 reads TGTGCCAGCAGCTTGGATACAGTAGGTTCCCACGAGCAGTACTTC. This encodes CASSLDTVGSHEQYF.

The chain links TRBV10-2 to TRBJ1-6, with D tentatively TRBD1 (5 bases). V dropped 8 bases and J dropped 3 bases, with 8 bases sitting between them. The CDR3 length is 13 residues. Germline V gene sequence: CDR1 WSHSY, CDR2 SAAADI. The CDR3, as DNA: TGCGCCAGCTCCGACAGCTATAATTCACCCCTCCACTTT. Translated, it gives CASSDSYNSPLHF.

The gene calls are TRBV6-5 and TRBJ1-1; 7 nucleotides agree with TRBD1. Trimming took 7 bases from V and 1 from J; bases not matched to a gene: 6. The germline gives CDR1 MNHEY, CDR2 SVGAGI. The length of the CDR3 is 14 residues. CDR3 DNA: TGTGCCAGCACTCTGGGACAGAAGAACACTGAAGCTTTCTTT. This sequence encodes CASTLGQKNTEAFF.

This clone has just a few counts. The chain recombines TRBV7-6 with TRBJ1-4; 7 nucleotides match TRBD1. Germline V gene lookup returns CDR1 SGHVS and CDR2 FNYEAQ. This CDR3 is 15 amino acids long. J was trimmed by 13 bases and V by 5 bases; bases with no gene match: 16. The CDR3 protein is CASSDGQDGRWGLFF. CDR3 coding DNA: TGTGCCAGCAGCGACGGACAGGATGGCCGATGGGGACTGTTTTTT.

The chain has TRBV27 and TRBJ1-1, with a weak D call TRBD1 (6 bases). The CDR3 spans 15 residues. The germline V and J ends were trimmed by 8 bases and 1 base, with 17 bases remaining between them. Germline V lookup: CDR1 MNHEY, CDR2 SMNVEV (reference sequence). CDR3 nucleotides: TGTGCCAGCTGGACAGTCTCCTTTGGGAACACTGAAGCTTTCTTT. Translated, it gives CASWTVSFGNTEAFF.

V usage is TRBV5-4 and J usage is TRBJ2-5; 8 bases line up with TRBD1. The CDR3 spans 13 residues. The J segment lost 8 bases and the V segment lost 5 bases, leaving 8 bases of the junction unmatched. Per the germline V gene, CDR1 is SGHNT and CDR2 is YYREEE (reference sequence). The CDR3 nucleotides read TGTGCCAGCAGATCCGGACAGGGCACAACCCAGTACTTC. Its protein product is CASRSGQGTTQYF.

Only a few counts were recorded for this clone. CDR3 protein: CASSLNGAFSYEQYF. The CDR3 DNA reads as TGTGCCAGCAGCTTAAATGGAGCCTTCTCCTACGAGCAGTACTTC. This chain connects TRBV7-2 to TRBJ2-7; D not certain. The germline V gene encodes CDR1 SGHTA and CDR2 FQGNSA. The CDR3 is 15 residues long. V lost 2 bases, J lost 0 bases, and 11 bases lay in between.

The V and J genes are TRBV5-1 and TRBJ2-3; D gene ambiguous. Trimming shortened V by 0 bases and J by 6 bases, and 11 bases separated the two germline ends. Germline V CDR1 and CDR2: SGHRS, YFSETQ. This CDR3 spans 14 amino acids. CDR3 amino acids: CASSLAQIVDTQYF. CDR3 DNA sequence: TGCGCCAGCAGCTTGGCCCAGATCGTGGATACGCAGTATTTT.

The chain combines TRBV12-3 or TRBV12-4 with TRBJ2-2; 7 bases are shared with TRBD1. The CDR3 is made up of 13 amino acids. V was clipped by 6 bases and J by 8 bases; unmatched bases: 6. In DNA, the CDR3 is TGTGCCAGCAGCCCGACAGGGAGAGGGGAGCTGTTTTTT. It codes for CASSPTGRGELFF.

This chain joins TRBV19 and TRBJ1-5, with D hard to call. V was shortened by 7 bases and J by 6 bases, with 13 bases between the two germline ends. Germline V gene sequence: CDR1 LNHDA, CDR2 SQIVND (reference sequence). CDR3 length equals 13 residues. The CDR3: CASTGSIAQPQHF. CDR3 sequence (DNA): TGTGCCAGTACGGGCTCTATCGCTCAGCCCCAGCATTTT.

The gene calls are TRBV6-2 or TRBV6-3 and TRBJ1-6; possibly TRBD1 for D (5 bases). With 4 bases removed from V and 12 bases from J, the gap between germline ends came to 10 bases. Germline lookup yields CDR1 MNHEY and CDR2 SVGEGT. The CDR3 spans 12 residues. The DNA of the CDR3 is TGTGCCAGCAGTTGGGACTTTGGACCCCTCCACTTT. Protein: CASSWDFGPLHF.

The rearrangement uses TRBV4-3 and TRBJ1-2; no reliable D call. Trimming stripped 0 bases from V and 5 bases from J, with 13 bases between. Per the germline V gene, CDR1 is LGHNA and CDR2 is YSLEER. The CDR3 has 15 residues. In DNA form, the CDR3 reads TGCGCCAGCAGCCAAGAGTTATTATTTCTATATGGCTACACCTTC. Translated, it gives CASSQELLFLYGYTF.

The V gene is TRBV7-2, the J gene TRBJ2-3, with D perhaps TRBD2 (6 bases). The CDR3 consists of 14 residues. Trimming shortened V by 6 bases and J by 1 base, and 11 bases separated the two germline ends. The V gene's germline CDR1 is SGHTA and CDR2 FQGNSA. CDR3 region: CASSFIAGTDTQYF. The CDR3 DNA follows: TGTGCCAGCAGTTTCATAGCGGGCACAGATACGCAGTATTTT.

The chain combines TRBV7-2 with TRBJ1-1; possibly TRBD1 for D (6 bases). This CDR3 has 15 amino acids. Trimming cost V 6 bases and J 0 bases, with 14 bases left between them. Looked up from germline, CDR1 is SGHTA and CDR2 is FQGNSA. CDR3 loop: CASRKRTEMNTEAFF. CDR3 DNA sequence: TGTGCCAGCAGGAAGAGGACAGAAATGAACACTGAAGCTTTCTTT. The whole variable domain, filled in from reference TRBV7-2 and TRBJ1-1, reads GAGVSQSPSNKVTEKGKDVELRCDPISGHTALYWYRQSLGQGLEFLIYFQGNSAPDKSGLPSDRFSAERTGGSVSTLTIQRTQQEDSAVYLCASRKRTEMNTEAFFGQGTRLTVV.

The chain joins TRBV15 to TRBJ2-7, with TRBD2 as a possible D gene (6 bases). CDR3 length equals 16 residues. V shed 0 bases and J shed 3 bases, with 15 bases lying between them. Germline values: CDR1 LNHNV, CDR2 YYDKDF (reference sequence). CDR3 DNA sequence: TGTGCCACCAGCAGAGATAAGGTTACGCGGGGCTACGAGCAGTACTTC. The encoded protein is CATSRDKVTRGYEQYF.

This chain joins TRBV2 and TRBJ2-7, with 10 positions matching TRBD2. Trimming took 5 bases from V and 3 from J; bases not matched to a gene: 7. CDR3 length: 15 residues. Germline V gives CDR1 SNHLY, CDR2 FYNNEI. The CDR3 nucleotides read TGTGCCAGCAGTCCCGGGACTAGCGCTTTCTACGAGCAGTACTTC. Protein: CASSPGTSAFYEQYF. Complete variable domain (other parts from reference TRBV2 and TRBJ2-7): EPEVTQTPSHQVTQMGQEVILRCVPISNHLYFYWYRQILGQKVEFLVSFYNNEISEKSEIFDDQFSVERPDGSNFTLKIRSTKLEDSAMYFCASSPGTSAFYEQYFGPGTRLTVT.

The V gene is TRBV7-9, the J gene TRBJ2-4, with D possibly being TRBD1 (6 bases). Trimming took off 5 bases at V and 3 bases at J, with 20 bases between the two ends. The CDR3 is 17 amino acids. The germline V gene has CDR1 SEHNR and CDR2 FQNEAQ (reference sequence). In DNA, the CDR3 is TGTGCCAGCAGCGGTCAAACAGGGTATCCGTACAAAAACATTCAGTACTTC. Its translation: CASSGQTGYPYKNIQYF.

The rearrangement links TRBV20-1 to TRBJ1-1, with TRBD1 as a possible D gene (5 bases). The CDR3 is made up of 15 amino acids. CDR1 DFQATT and CDR2 SNEGSKA come from the germline V gene (reference sequence). The germline V and J ends were trimmed by 3 bases and 0 bases, with 14 bases remaining between them. CDR3 sequence (DNA): TGCAGTGCTAGTCGGGGCTCCTCCTTGAACACTGAAGCTTTCTTT. Amino acids: CSASRGSSLNTEAFF.

The chain uses TRBV4-3 and TRBJ1-2; D gene unclear. The germline V and J ends were trimmed by 0 bases and 7 bases, with 15 bases remaining between them. Germline V gene data show CDR1 as LGHNA and CDR2 as YSLEER. The CDR3 totals 15 residues. The CDR3 DNA follows: TGCGCCAGCAGCCAAGAGCTCCTTAGATGGAGTGGCTACACCTTC. Protein sequence: CASSQELLRWSGYTF.

V is TRBV6-2 or TRBV6-3 and J is TRBJ2-1, with 8 bases aligning to TRBD1. The J segment lost 1 base and the V segment lost 2 bases, leaving 7 bases of the junction unmatched. Germline assignment: CDR1 MNHEY and CDR2 SVGEGT. This CDR3 spans 17 amino acids. The chain's CDR3 is CASSYQGQAPSYNEQFF. CDR3 nucleotide sequence: TGTGCCAGCAGTTACCAGGGACAGGCCCCTTCCTACAATGAGCAGTTCTTC.

V gene TRBV10-3 combines with J gene TRBJ1-2; D might be TRBD1 (6 bases). The CDR3 loop spans 14 amino acids. The V gene lost 0 bases and the J gene lost 5 bases, with 10 bases spanning the gap. Germline CDR1 and CDR2: ENHRY and SYGVKD. The CDR3 loop is CAISESERGYGYTF. The CDR3 coding sequence is TGTGCCATCAGTGAGTCGGAGAGGGGGTATGGCTACACCTTC.

V and J are TRBV7-2 and TRBJ2-7; TRBD2 matches at 11 bases. The trim removed 5 bases at V and 4 bases at J, leaving 4 bases unmatched. The CDR3 spans 14 residues. CDR1 SGHTA and CDR2 FQGNSA come from the germline V gene. In nucleotides, the CDR3 is TGTGCCAGCAGCCCACTAGCGGGGGCTTACGAGCAGTACTTC. Translated: CASSPLAGAYEQYF.

V gene TRBV19 combines with J gene TRBJ1-5; D unresolved. This CDR3 is 17 amino acids long. Germline loops: CDR1 LNHDA, CDR2 SQIVND (reference sequence). Trimming took off 1 base at V and 0 bases at J, with 13 bases between the two ends. CDR3: CASSIGAGVYSNQPQHF. The CDR3, as DNA: TGTGCCAGTAGTATAGGGGCAGGTGTTTATAGCAATCAGCCCCAGCATTTT.

The chain uses TRBV5-3 and TRBJ1-2; D gene uncertain. TRBV5-3 is known as an ORF, though its function is uncertain. Trimming took off 4 bases at V and 3 bases at J, with 10 bases between the two ends. CDR3 length equals 13 residues. DNA for the CDR3: TGTGCCAGAAGCCCTACACTTTACTATGGCTACACCTTC. The encoded protein is CARSPTLYYGYTF.